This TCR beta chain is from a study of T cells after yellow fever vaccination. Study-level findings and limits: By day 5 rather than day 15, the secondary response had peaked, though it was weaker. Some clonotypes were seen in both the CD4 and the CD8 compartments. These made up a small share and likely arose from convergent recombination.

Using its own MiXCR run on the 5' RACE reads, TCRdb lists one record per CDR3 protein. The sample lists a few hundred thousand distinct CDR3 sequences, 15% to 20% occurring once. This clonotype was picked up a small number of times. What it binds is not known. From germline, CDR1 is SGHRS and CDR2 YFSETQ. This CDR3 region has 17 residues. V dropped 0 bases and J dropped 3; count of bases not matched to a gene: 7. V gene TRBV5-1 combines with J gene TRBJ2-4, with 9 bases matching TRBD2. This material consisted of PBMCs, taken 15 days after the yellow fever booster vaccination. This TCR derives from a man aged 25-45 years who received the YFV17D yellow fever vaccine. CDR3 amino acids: CASSLASATSGKNIQYF. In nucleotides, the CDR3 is TGCGCCAGCAGCTTGGCCTCGGCGACTAGCGGCAAAAACATTCAGTACTTC.